Here is one T cell receptor (beta chain) with its context. The CDR3 runs 14 residues. The V gene end was trimmed by 3 bases and the J gene end by 4 bases; junction bases not matched to a gene: 2. Germline CDR1 reads SEHNR; CDR2 reads FQNEAQ (reference sequence). As handled by the study authors: For nucleated cells, counts were estimated from reference gene primer amplification. TCRdb keeps only in-frame clones here, not all; method: immunoSEQ multiplex PCR. Clone size and V and J calls were adopted from that table, with D and trimming inferred from the DNA. The sample holds about 420,000 clones, roughly 89% seen once. These data originate in a study of blood T cell repertoires in COVID-19. Study-level information: Spain, Italy and the United States supplied samples that represented acute and convalescent COVID-19.

The receptor was derived from a man between 18 and 29 years old with COVID-19, enrolled during active disease. Material for sequencing was peripheral blood. The chain employs TRBV7-9 and TRBJ1-5, with 8 positions matching TRBD1. CDR3 in DNA: TGTGCCAGCAGCTTGGACAGGGAAAATCAGCCCCAGCATTTT. It codes for CASSLDRENQPQHF.